This entry lists 22 T cell receptor beta chains sequenced from one sample in a study of shared clonotypes between healthy human individuals. Positive CCR7 selection of CD45RO-negative cells yielded the naive CD8 cells, and terminally differentiated effector memory CD45RA+ cells were excluded. TCRdb's copy holds only in-frame clones and misses some; the assay was immunoSEQ multiplex PCR. The data contain 800,000 to 950,000 clones, 90% to 98% of them singletons. Sample: naive CD8+ T cells sorted from blood. These receptors originate from a man aged 25 to 40 in good health.

V usage is TRBV27 and J usage is TRBJ2-7; D is undetermined. The CDR3 runs to 12 residues. Germline values: CDR1 MNHEY, CDR2 SMNVEV (reference sequence). V lost 0 bases and J 6 bases, leaving 6 bases between the germline ends. CDR3: CASSLSAGEQYF. CDR3 nucleotide sequence: TGTGCCAGCAGTTTATCGGCAGGCGAGCAGTACTTC.

The rearrangement links TRBV19 to TRBJ2-7, with D possibly being TRBD1 (6 bases). Germline CDR1 is LNHDA and CDR2 is SQIVND (reference sequence). Trimming took off 8 bases at V and 0 bases at J, with 17 bases between the two ends. This CDR3 spans 15 amino acids. CDR3 sequence reads: CASSFDRTRSYEQYF. CDR3 nucleotide sequence: TGTGCCAGTTCCTTTGACAGGACTCGCTCCTACGAGCAGTACTTC.

V usage is TRBV11-2 and J usage is TRBJ1-1, with TRBD1 as a possible D gene (5 bases). CDR3 length: 14 amino acids. The germline V gene encodes CDR1 SGHAT and CDR2 FQNNGV. V was trimmed by 6 bases and J by 4 bases, leaving 15 bases between them. CDR3 nucleotides: TGTGCCAGCAGTCGTATCGCCAGGGTCACTGAAGCTTTCTTT. It specifies CASSRIARVTEAFF.

The chain carries TRBV4-3 and TRBJ2-2, with D uncertain. Germline V CDR1 and CDR2: LGHNA, YSLEER. The CDR3 has 17 residues. V shed 0 bases and J shed 3 bases, with 14 bases lying between them. CDR3 residues: CASSQDMESADTGELFF. As DNA, the CDR3 is TGCGCCAGCAGCCAAGACATGGAATCCGCGGACACCGGGGAGCTGTTTTTT.

V usage is TRBV29-1 and J usage is TRBJ1-2, with TRBD1 as a possible D gene (5 bases). The length of the CDR3 is 14 residues. The ends were cut back, 0 bases at V and 6 bases at J, with 14 bases in the middle. The germline V gene encodes CDR1 SQVTM and CDR2 ANQGSEA. The CDR3 coding sequence is TGCAGCGTTGAAGATCTTCCGGGGGACGATGGCTACACCTTC. This gives the protein CSVEDLPGDDGYTF.

The V gene is TRBV7-6, the J gene TRBJ1-1; D not certain. The germline gives CDR1 SGHVS, CDR2 FNYEAQ. The V and J ends lost 1 base and 5 bases respectively, with 11 bases between them. CDR3 length equals 14 residues. The CDR3 spells CASSLVGLGTEAFF. CDR3 bases: TGTGCCAGCAGCTTAGTAGGTTTGGGGACTGAAGCTTTCTTT.

This chain uses TRBV29-1 with TRBJ2-7; 8 bases are a match to TRBD1. Germline-derived CDR1 and CDR2 are SQVTM and ANQGSEA. This CDR3 contains 15 residues. V dropped 0 bases and J dropped 2; count of bases not matched to a gene: 6. The CDR3 sequence: CSVEEGSGQAYEQYF. The CDR3 region has the DNA TGCAGCGTTGAAGAGGGATCGGGACAGGCCTACGAGCAGTACTTC.

The chain joins TRBV4-2 to TRBJ2-1; D may match TRBD1 or TRBD2 (5 bases each). The CDR3 is 14 residues long. Germline V lookup: CDR1 LGHNA, CDR2 YNFKEQ. Trimming took 1 base from V and 5 from J, leaving 9 bases between them. CDR3 bases: TGTGCCAGCAGCCAAGTAGGGACCGACAATGAGCAGTTCTTC. Its protein product is CASSQVGTDNEQFF.

A note on this clone: Other nucleotide sequences in the sample specify the same CDR3. The chain has TRBV19 and TRBJ2-7; D is ambiguous. Germline CDR1 is LNHDA and CDR2 is SQIVND (reference sequence). The CDR3 consists of 11 residues. Trimming removed 3 bases at V and 4 bases at J, with 4 bases between. For the CDR3, the DNA is TGTGCCAGTAGTATTGGTTACGAGCAGTACTTC. Protein product: CASSIGYEQYF.

This clone was detected a few times. V is TRBV18 and J is TRBJ1-3; D may be TRBD1 (5 bases). Germline V lookup: CDR1 KGHSH, CDR2 LQKENI. This CDR3 has 16 residues. Deletions cut 3 bases from V and 4 bases from J, with 16 bases between. The CDR3 sequence is CASSPSFGAGGNTIYF. In nucleotides, the CDR3 is TGTGCCAGCTCACCTTCCTTCGGGGCAGGAGGAAACACCATATATTTT.

To note about this clone: The junction does not match germline at one end; this may be a read error. The chain couples TRBV5-1 to TRBJ2-3; 7 positions agree with TRBD2. The CDR3 has 17 amino acids. Germline loops: CDR1 SGHRS, CDR2 YFSETQ. The CDR3 sequence: CASRLELAAPREDTQYF. The CDR3 coding sequence is TGCGCCAGCAGGTTGGAGCTAGCGGCTCCCAGAGAGGATACGCAGTATTTT.

The rearrangement joins TRBV12-5 to TRBJ1-2; the D gene is possibly TRBD1 (6 bases). The CDR3 is made up of 14 amino acids. Looked up from germline, CDR1 is LGHNT and CDR2 is FRNRAP. The germline V and J ends were trimmed by 6 bases and 5 bases, with 16 bases remaining between them. In DNA form, the CDR3 reads TGTGCTAGTGGCTCTGAGACAGGAGAATATGGCTACACCTTC. Translated, it gives CASGSETGEYGYTF.

The V call is TRBV13, the J call TRBJ2-5; D not certain. This CDR3 has 14 residues. V lost 4 bases, J lost 2 bases, and 11 bases lay in between. Germline V gene data show CDR1 as PRHDT and CDR2 as FYEKMQ (reference sequence). The CDR3: CASSSPRIQETQYF. DNA for the CDR3: TGTGCCAGCAGCTCTCCCCGCATACAAGAGACCCAGTACTTC.

The genes are TRBV7-8 and TRBJ2-3; 12 positions match TRBD2. The CDR3 has 15 residues. Germline loops: CDR1 SGHVS, CDR2 FQNEAQ. V shed 4 bases, J shed 14 bases, and the junction held 13 bases outside the gene matches. The chain's CDR3 is CASSSRGSSGRAPYF. The CDR3 region has the DNA TGTGCCAGCAGCTCCCGGGGGTCTAGCGGGAGGGCCCCGTATTTT.

The V gene is TRBV7-9, the J gene TRBJ2-5, with D possibly being TRBD1 or TRBD2 (5 bases each). Trimming took off 1 base at V and 5 bases at J, with 14 bases between the two ends. The CDR3 runs 15 residues. CDR1 is SEHNR and CDR2 is FQNEAQ in the germline V gene (reference sequence). The CDR3 sequence is CASSLVSGDGETQYF. The CDR3 DNA is TGTGCCAGCAGCTTAGTATCCGGGGACGGGGAGACCCAGTACTTC.

The chain links TRBV29-1 to TRBJ2-7; maybe TRBD1 (5 bases). Trimming took off 5 bases at V and 0 bases at J, with 8 bases between the two ends. The CDR3 sequence is 12 residues long. Looked up from germline, CDR1 is SQVTM and CDR2 is ANQGSEA. The CDR3 here is CSVFDSSYEQYF. Written as DNA, the CDR3 is TGCAGCGTTTTTGACAGCTCCTACGAGCAGTACTTC.

The chain couples TRBV18 to TRBJ2-1; 7 positions match TRBD2. In germline, CDR1 is KGHSH, CDR2 LQKENI. CDR3 length: 15 residues. J lost 6 bases, V lost 1 base, and 6 bases had no gene match. The CDR3 DNA is TGTGCCAGCTCACCACTTGAGCGGGAAAGCAATGAGCAGTTCTTC. Its protein product is CASSPLERESNEQFF.

V gene TRBV28 combines with J gene TRBJ2-7; D ambiguous. Per germline, CDR1 MDHEN and CDR2 SYDVKM. V shed 4 bases and J shed 3 bases, with 7 bases lying between them. CDR3 size: 12 residues. The CDR3 sequence: CASSSEDYEQYF. CDR3 coding DNA: TGTGCCAGCAGTTCGGAAGACTACGAGCAGTACTTC. Combining the CDR3 with reference TRBV28 and TRBJ2-7 gives the whole variable domain DVKVTQSSRYLVKRTGEKVFLECVQDMDHENMFWYRQDPGLGLRLIYFSYDVKMKEKGDIPEGYSVSREKKERFSLILESASTNQTSMYLCASSSEDYEQYFGPGTRLTVT.

This chain links TRBV11-2 with TRBJ2-1, with TRBD2 matching 14 bases. The CDR3 consists of 17 residues. Looked up from germline, CDR1 is SGHAT and CDR2 is FQNNGV. With V trimmed by 1 base and J by 9 bases, 8 bases remained unmatched. The CDR3: CASSLGVGTSGSLEQFF. The CDR3 DNA is TGTGCCAGCAGCTTAGGCGTCGGGACTAGCGGGAGTCTTGAGCAGTTCTTC.

The chain has TRBV7-8 and TRBJ2-1; the match to TRBD2 covers 7 bases. Germline-derived CDR1 and CDR2 are SGHVS and FQNEAQ. The CDR3 consists of 15 residues. V trimming: 5 bases; J trimming: 1 base; junction bases outside the gene matches: 5. The CDR3 nucleotides are TGTGCCAGCAGCACTATGGGAGGGTCCTACAATGAGCAGTTCTTC. Its protein is CASSTMGGSYNEQFF.

The chain couples TRBV28 to TRBJ2-1, with 7 bases matching TRBD2. V was clipped by 8 bases and J by 3 bases; unmatched bases: 10. CDR3 length: 15 amino acids. The germline CDR1 and CDR2 sequences are MDHEN and SYDVKM. CDR3 sequence reads: CASSSSRDYYNEQFF. CDR3 in DNA: TGTGCCAGCTCATCCTCTAGGGACTACTACAATGAGCAGTTCTTC. Complete variable domain (other parts from reference TRBV28 and TRBJ2-1): DVKVTQSSRYLVKRTGEKVFLECVQDMDHENMFWYRQDPGLGLRLIYFSYDVKMKEKGDIPEGYSVSREKKERFSLILESASTNQTSMYLCASSSSRDYYNEQFFGPGTRLTVL.

This clone was seen just once. The V gene is TRBV6-1, the J gene TRBJ2-7; 9 bases line up with TRBD1. Germline V gene sequence: CDR1 MNHNS, CDR2 SASEGT. The V segment lost 2 bases and the J segment 3 bases; nucleotides outside the gene matches: 8. The CDR3 loop spans 16 amino acids. In DNA form, the CDR3 reads TGTGCCAGCAGTGAATTCCCCGGGACAGGGAACTACGAGCAGTACTTC. It codes for CASSEFPGTGNYEQYF.